This TCR beta chain was identified during a study of T cells in Graves' hyperthyroidism and ophthalmopathy. CDR3 length: 17 residues. The germline V gene encodes CDR1 ENHRY and CDR2 SYGVKD. The V and J ends lost 0 bases and 6 bases respectively, with 21 bases between them. Only a few counts were recorded for this clonotype. A read error may be the cause here, since a much bigger clone is one base away. Amplification targeted TCR beta CDR3 regions from RNA transcripts. The TCR CDR3 first-round RT-PCR relied on the HTBI primer set. Via MiXCR, TCRdb re-called the multiplex PCR reads, giving one row per CDR3 protein. This table has about 290,000 distinct CDR3 sequences, roughly 13% appearing once.

The sequenced material came from blood. The chain employs TRBV10-3 and TRBJ2-7; possibly TRBD1 for D (5 bases). This clonotype was obtained from a woman aged 25 to 39 with Graves' hyperthyroidism that later progressed to Graves' ophthalmopathy. The CDR3 loop reads CAISESTRRQGTCEQYF. CDR3 nucleotides: TGTGCCATCAGTGAGTCGACTCGAAGGCAGGGAACCTGCGAGCAGTACTTC.